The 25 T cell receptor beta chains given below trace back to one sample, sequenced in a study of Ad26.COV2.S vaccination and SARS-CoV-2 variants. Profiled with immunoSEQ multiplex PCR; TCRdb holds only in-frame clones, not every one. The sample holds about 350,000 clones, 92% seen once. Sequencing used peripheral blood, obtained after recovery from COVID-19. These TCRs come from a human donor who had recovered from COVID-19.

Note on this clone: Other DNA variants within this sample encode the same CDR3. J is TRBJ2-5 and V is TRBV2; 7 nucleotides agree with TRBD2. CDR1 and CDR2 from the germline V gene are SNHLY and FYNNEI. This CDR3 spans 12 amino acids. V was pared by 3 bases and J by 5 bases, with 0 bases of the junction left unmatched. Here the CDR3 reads CASSEGGETQYF. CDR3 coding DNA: TGTGCCAGCAGTGAGGGGGGGGAGACCCAGTACTTC.

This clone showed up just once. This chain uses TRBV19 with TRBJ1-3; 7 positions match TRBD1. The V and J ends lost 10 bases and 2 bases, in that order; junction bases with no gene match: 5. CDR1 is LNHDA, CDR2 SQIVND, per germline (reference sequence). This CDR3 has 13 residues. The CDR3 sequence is CATSGGPGNTIYF. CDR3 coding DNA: TGTGCCACGTCAGGGGGGCCTGGAAACACCATATATTTT.

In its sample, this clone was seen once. The CDR3 DNA reads TGTGCCAGCTCACCGTCTGGGATGAACACTGAAGCTTTCTTT. This sequence encodes CASSPSGMNTEAFF. The chain joins TRBV18 to TRBJ1-1; D unclear. Looked up from germline, CDR1 is KGHSH and CDR2 is LQKENI. V lost 3 bases and J lost 0, with 8 bases in between. This CDR3 contains 14 residues.

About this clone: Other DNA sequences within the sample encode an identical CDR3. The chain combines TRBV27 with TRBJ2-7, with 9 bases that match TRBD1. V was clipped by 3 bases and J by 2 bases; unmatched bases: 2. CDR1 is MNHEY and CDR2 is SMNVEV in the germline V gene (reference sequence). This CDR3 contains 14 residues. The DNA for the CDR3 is TGTGCCAGCAGTTTGGGACAGGGAACCTACGAGCAGTACTTC. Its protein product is CASSLGQGTYEQYF.

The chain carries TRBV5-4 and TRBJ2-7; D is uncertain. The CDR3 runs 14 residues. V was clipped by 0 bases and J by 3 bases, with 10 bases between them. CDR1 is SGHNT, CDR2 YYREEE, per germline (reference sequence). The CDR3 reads CASSLGLLDYEQYF. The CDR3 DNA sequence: TGTGCCAGCAGCTTGGGACTTCTGGACTACGAGCAGTACTTC.

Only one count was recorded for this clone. The CDR3 nucleotides read TGTGCTAGTGGGCTTGTCCCTGAAGCTTTCTTT. Protein product: CASGLVPEAFF. This chain joins TRBV12-5 and TRBJ1-1; D remains unclear. CDR1 is LGHNT, CDR2 FRNRAP, per germline. The CDR3 runs to 11 residues. V lost 6 bases and J 6 bases, leaving 8 bases between the germline ends.

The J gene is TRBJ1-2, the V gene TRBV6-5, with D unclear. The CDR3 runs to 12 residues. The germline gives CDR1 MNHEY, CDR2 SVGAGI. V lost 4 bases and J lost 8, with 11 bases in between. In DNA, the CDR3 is TGTGCCAGCAGTTCCCGCGATCGCGGCTACACCTTC. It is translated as CASSSRDRGYTF.

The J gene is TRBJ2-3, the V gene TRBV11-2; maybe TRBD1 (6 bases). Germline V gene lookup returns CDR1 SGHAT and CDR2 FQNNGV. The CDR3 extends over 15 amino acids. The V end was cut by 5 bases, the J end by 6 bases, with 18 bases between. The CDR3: CASSSGGPGSDTQYF. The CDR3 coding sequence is TGTGCCAGCAGCAGTGGGGGCCCAGGGTCGGATACGCAGTATTTT.

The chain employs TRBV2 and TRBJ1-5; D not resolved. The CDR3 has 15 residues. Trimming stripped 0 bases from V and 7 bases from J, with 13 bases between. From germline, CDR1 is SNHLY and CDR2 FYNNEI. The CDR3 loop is CASSEAQRVPQPQHF. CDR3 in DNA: TGTGCCAGCAGTGAAGCGCAACGGGTACCACAGCCCCAGCATTTT.

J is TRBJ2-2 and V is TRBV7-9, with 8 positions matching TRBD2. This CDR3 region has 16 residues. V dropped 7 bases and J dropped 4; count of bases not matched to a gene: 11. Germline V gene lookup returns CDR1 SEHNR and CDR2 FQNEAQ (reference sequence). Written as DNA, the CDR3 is TGTGCCAGCAAAAACGGGGGGGGCGCGACCACCGGGGAGCTGTTTTTT. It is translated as CASKNGGGATTGELFF.

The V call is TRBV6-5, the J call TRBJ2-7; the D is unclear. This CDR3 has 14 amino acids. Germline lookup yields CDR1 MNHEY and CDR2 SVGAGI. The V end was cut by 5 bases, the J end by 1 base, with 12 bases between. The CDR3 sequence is CASSTRARSYEQYF. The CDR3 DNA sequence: TGTGCCAGCAGTACACGGGCCAGGTCCTACGAGCAGTACTTC.

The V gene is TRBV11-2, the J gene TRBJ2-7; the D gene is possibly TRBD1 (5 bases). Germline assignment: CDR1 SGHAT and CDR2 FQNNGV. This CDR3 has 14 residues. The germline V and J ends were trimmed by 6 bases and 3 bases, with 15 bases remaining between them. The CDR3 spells CASSTPRVRYEQYF. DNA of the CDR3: TGTGCCAGCAGTACCCCCAGGGTGCGCTACGAGCAGTACTTC.

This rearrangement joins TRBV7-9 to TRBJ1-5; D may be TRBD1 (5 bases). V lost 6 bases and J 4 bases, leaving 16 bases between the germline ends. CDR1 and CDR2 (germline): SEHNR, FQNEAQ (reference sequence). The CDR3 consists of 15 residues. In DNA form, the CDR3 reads TGTGCCAGCAGACTTACCAGGGATTTAAATCAGCCCCAGCATTTT. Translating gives CASRLTRDLNQPQHF.

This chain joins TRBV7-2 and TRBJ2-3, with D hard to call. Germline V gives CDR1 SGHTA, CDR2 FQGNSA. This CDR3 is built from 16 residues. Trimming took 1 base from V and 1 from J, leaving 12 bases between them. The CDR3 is CASSLDRSARTDTQYF. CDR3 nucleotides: TGTGCCAGCAGCTTAGACCGATCGGCGCGCACAGATACGCAGTATTTT.

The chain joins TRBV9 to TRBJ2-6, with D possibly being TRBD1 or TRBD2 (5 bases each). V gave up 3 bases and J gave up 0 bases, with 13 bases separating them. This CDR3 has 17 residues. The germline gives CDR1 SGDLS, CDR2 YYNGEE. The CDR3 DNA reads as TGTGCCAGCAGCGGGGGCACGGGGTCCTCTGGGGCCAACGTCCTGACTTTC. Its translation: CASSGGTGSSGANVLTF.

The CDR3 coding sequence is TGCGCCAGCAGCCCCGGGCTAACTCCCGACCCGAAGAACACTGAAGCTTTCTTT. It yields the protein CASSPGLTPDPKNTEAFF. The rearrangement links TRBV5-1 to TRBJ1-1, with D hard to call. Between the trimmed V and J ends, which lost 4 bases and 1 base, there was a span of 23 bases. CDR3 length: 18 residues. The germline CDR1 and CDR2 sequences are SGHRS and YFSETQ.

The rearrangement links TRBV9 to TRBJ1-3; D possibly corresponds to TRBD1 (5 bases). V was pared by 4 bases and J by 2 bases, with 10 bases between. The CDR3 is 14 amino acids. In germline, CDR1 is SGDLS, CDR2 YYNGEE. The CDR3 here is CASSRGNTGNTIYF. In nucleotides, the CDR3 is TGTGCCAGCAGCCGGGGGAATACTGGAAACACCATATATTTT.

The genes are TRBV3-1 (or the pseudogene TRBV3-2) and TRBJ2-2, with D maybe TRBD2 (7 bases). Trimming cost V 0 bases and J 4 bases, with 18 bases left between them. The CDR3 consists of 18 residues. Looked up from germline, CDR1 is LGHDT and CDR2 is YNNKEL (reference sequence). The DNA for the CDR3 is TGTGCCAGCAGCCAAGATCGCCGCGTGGCGGGGGCCACCGGGGAGCTGTTTTTT. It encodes CASSQDRRVAGATGELFF.

CDR3: CASSPKRENTEAFF. Written as DNA, the CDR3 is TGTGCCAGCAGCCCCAAACGGGAGAACACTGAAGCTTTCTTT. The rearrangement joins TRBV13 to TRBJ1-1; no clear D. The germline CDR1 and CDR2 sequences are PRHDT and FYEKMQ (reference sequence). Trimming took off 5 bases at V and 1 base at J, with 11 bases between the two ends. This CDR3 region has 14 residues. The whole variable domain, remainder taken from reference TRBV13 and TRBJ1-1, is AAGVIQSPRHLIKEKRETATLKCYPIPRHDTVYWYQQGPGQDPQFLISFYEKMQSDKGSIPDRFSAQQFSDYHSELNMSSLELGDSALYFCASSPKRENTEAFFGQGTRLTVV.

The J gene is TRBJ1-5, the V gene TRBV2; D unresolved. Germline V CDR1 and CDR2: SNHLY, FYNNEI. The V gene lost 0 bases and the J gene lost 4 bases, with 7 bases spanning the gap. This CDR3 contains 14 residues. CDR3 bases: TGTGCCAGCAGTGAAGCCTCCAGAAATCAGCCCCAGCATTTT. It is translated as CASSEASRNQPQHF.

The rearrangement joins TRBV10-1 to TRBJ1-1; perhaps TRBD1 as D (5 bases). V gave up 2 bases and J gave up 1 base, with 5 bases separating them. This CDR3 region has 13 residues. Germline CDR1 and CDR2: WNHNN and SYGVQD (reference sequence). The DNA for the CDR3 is TGCGCCAGCAGTGAGGGGGCGAACACTGAAGCTTTCTTT. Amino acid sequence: CASSEGANTEAFF.

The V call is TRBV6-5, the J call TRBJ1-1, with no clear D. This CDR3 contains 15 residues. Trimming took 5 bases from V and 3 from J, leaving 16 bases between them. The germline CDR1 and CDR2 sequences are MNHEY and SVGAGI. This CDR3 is CASSRRGGVDTEAFF. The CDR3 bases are TGTGCCAGCAGTCGCCGGGGAGGAGTGGACACTGAAGCTTTCTTT.

The DNA of the CDR3 is TGTGCCAGCAGCGTAGAGGTCGGGTCGGCAGGGAATAATGGCTACACCTTC. It encodes CASSVEVGSAGNNGYTF. The chain carries TRBV9 and TRBJ1-2, with a weak D call TRBD1 (5 bases). The germline gives CDR1 SGDLS, CDR2 YYNGEE. The CDR3 contains 17 residues. V was shortened by 0 bases and J by 6 bases, with 21 bases between the two germline ends.

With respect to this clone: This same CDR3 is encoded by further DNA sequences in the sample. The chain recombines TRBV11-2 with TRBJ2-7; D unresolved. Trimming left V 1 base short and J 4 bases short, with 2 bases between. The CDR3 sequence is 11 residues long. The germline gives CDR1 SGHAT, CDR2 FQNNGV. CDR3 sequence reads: CASSLVYEQYF. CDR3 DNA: TGTGCCAGCAGCTTAGTTTACGAGCAGTACTTC.

CDR3 region: CATHQLGEQYF. DNA for the CDR3: TGTGCCACCCACCAATTGGGGGAGCAGTACTTC. This chain connects TRBV6-5 to TRBJ2-7; D unclear. Between the trimmed V and J ends, which lost 10 bases and 7 bases, there was a span of 14 bases. Germline V gene data show CDR1 as MNHEY and CDR2 as SVGAGI. The CDR3 totals 11 residues.